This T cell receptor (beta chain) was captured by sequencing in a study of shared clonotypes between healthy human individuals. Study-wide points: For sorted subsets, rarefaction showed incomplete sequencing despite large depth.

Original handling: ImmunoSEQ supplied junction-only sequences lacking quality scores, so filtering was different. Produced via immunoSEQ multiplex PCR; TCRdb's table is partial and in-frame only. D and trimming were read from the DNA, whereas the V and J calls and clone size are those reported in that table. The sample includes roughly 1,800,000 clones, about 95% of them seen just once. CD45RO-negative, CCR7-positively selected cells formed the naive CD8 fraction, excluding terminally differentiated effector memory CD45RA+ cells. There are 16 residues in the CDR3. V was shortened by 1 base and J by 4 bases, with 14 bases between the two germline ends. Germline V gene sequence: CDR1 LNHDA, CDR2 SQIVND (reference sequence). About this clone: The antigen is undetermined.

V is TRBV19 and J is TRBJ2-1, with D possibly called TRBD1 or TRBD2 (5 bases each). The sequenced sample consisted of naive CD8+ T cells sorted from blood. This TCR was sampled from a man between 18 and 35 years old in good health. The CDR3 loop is CASSIVEGRRYNEQFF. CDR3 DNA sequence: TGTGCCAGTAGTATAGTTGAGGGGAGACGTTACAATGAGCAGTTCTTC.